This TCR beta chain was captured by sequencing in a study of blood T cell repertoires in COVID-19. Study details: Specimens from acute and convalescent COVID-19 originated in the United States, Italy and Spain.

In the authors' workflow: Amplifying reference gene primers gave estimates of nucleated cell counts. Assay: immunoSEQ multiplex PCR; the TCRdb copy retains only in-frame clones and omits some. V and J calls and clone size are given by that table; D and trimming were obtained from the DNA. The repertoire holds approximately 220,000 clones, with roughly 89% as singletons. Trimming took 3 bases from V and 7 from J; bases not matched to a gene: 12. Germline CDR1 is GTSNPN and CDR2 is SVGIG (reference sequence). This CDR3 comprises 16 residues. This clone was seen more than once but under ten times. Participant-given clinical history determined each cohort assignment.

The source material was PBMCs or T cells enriched from blood (not recorded which). The chain carries TRBV30 and TRBJ2-1; 10 bases agree with TRBD1. The TCR comes from a man aged 25-45 years who had been exposed to COVID-19. CDR3 region: CAWSRDRGGLVNEQFF. The CDR3 nucleotides are TGTGCCTGGAGCAGGGACAGGGGAGGTTTGGTAAATGAGCAGTTCTTC.